This passage covers 29 T cell receptor beta chains from one sample sequenced in a study of shared clonotypes between healthy human individuals. The protocol was immunoSEQ multiplex PCR, while the TCRdb copy is restricted to in-frame clones and leaves out a portion. The sample carries about 710,000 clones, 72% recorded once. Sequencing used memory CD4+ T cells sorted from blood. Subset in this sample: CD45RA-negative fraction. The receptors stem from a woman aged 25 to 45 in good health.

Concerning this clone itself: Germline and junction disagree at one end, which may indicate a read error. V gene TRBV18 combines with J gene TRBJ2-1, with D perhaps TRBD2 (5 bases). This CDR3 is built from 12 residues. Per the germline V gene, CDR1 is KGHSH and CDR2 is LQKENI. The CDR3 loop reads CASSFNYGELFF. The CDR3 coding sequence is TGTGCCAGCTCCTTTAACTACGGGGAGCTGTTCTTC.

This clone has just a few counts. The chain is built from TRBV29-1 and TRBJ1-1; 10 nucleotides agree with TRBD1. The CDR3 loop spans 13 amino acids. The V gene's germline CDR1 is SQVTM and CDR2 ANQGSEA. V was pared by 5 bases and J by 4 bases, with 4 bases of the junction left unmatched. CDR3 residues: CSVSWTGGTEAFF. The CDR3, as DNA: TGCAGCGTTTCATGGACAGGGGGCACTGAAGCTTTCTTT.

The chain carries TRBV7-2 and TRBJ2-7, with TRBD2 matching 7 bases. Germline CDR1 is SGHTA and CDR2 is FQGNSA. With 5 bases clipped from V and 3 bases from J, the junction kept 13 bases outside the gene matches. The CDR3 is 16 residues long. The DNA for the CDR3 is TGTGCCAGCAGCCCCCGGGCGGCTAGCGGACACTACGAGCAGTACTTC. Its protein is CASSPRAASGHYEQYF. The full variable domain, in which reference TRBV7-2 and TRBJ2-7 provide the parts outside the CDR3, is GAGVSQSPSNKVTEKGKDVELRCDPISGHTALYWYRQSLGQGLEFLIYFQGNSAPDKSGLPSDRFSAERTGGSVSTLTIQRTQQEDSAVYLCASSPRAASGHYEQYFGPGTRLTVT.

This chain uses TRBV5-1 with TRBJ2-7; possible D gene TRBD1, 5 bases. In germline, CDR1 is SGHRS, CDR2 YFSETQ. This CDR3 is built from 16 residues. V shed 1 base and J shed 3 bases, with 17 bases lying between them. This CDR3 reads CASSLIGAETLYEQYF. Here the CDR3 DNA reads TGCGCCAGCAGCTTGATTGGGGCAGAGACCCTCTACGAGCAGTACTTC. The entire variable domain, with the rest obtained from reference TRBV5-1 and TRBJ2-7, is as follows: KAGVTQTPRYLIKTRGQQVTLSCSPISGHRSVSWYQQTPGQGLQFLFEYFSETQRNKGNFPGRFSGRQFSNSRSEMNVSTLELGDSALYLCASSLIGAETLYEQYFGPGTRLTVT.

This clone was observed a handful of times. Other nucleotide sequences from this sample produce the same CDR3. The chain couples TRBV28 to TRBJ2-7; D possibly corresponds to TRBD2 (6 bases). Germline lookup yields CDR1 MDHEN and CDR2 SYDVKM. Trimming took 4 bases from V and 7 from J, leaving 14 bases between them. The CDR3 is made up of 13 amino acids. CDR3 nucleotide sequence: TGTGCCAGCAGTTATGGGGGGACGGGGGAGCAGTACTTC. Its protein is CASSYGGTGEQYF. The full variable domain, rest sourced from reference TRBV28 and TRBJ2-7, is DVKVTQSSRYLVKRTGEKVFLECVQDMDHENMFWYRQDPGLGLRLIYFSYDVKMKEKGDIPEGYSVSREKKERFSLILESASTNQTSMYLCASSYGGTGEQYFGPGTRLTVT.

The gene calls are TRBV11-3 and TRBJ2-1, with 7 bases lining up with TRBD2. V lost 3 bases and J lost 0; bases outside the gene matches: 5. This CDR3 has 16 amino acids. Germline V lookup: CDR1 SGHNT, CDR2 YENEEA. CDR3 nucleotides: TGTGCCAGCAGCTTGCAAGCGGGGAGCTCCTACAATGAGCAGTTCTTC. Protein product: CASSLQAGSSYNEQFF.

V is TRBV7-9 and J is TRBJ2-7, with TRBD1 matching 7 bases. Germline CDR1 reads SEHNR; CDR2 reads FQNEAQ (reference sequence). There are 14 residues in the CDR3. The V segment lost 5 bases and the J segment 7 bases; nucleotides outside the gene matches: 11. The CDR3 nucleotides read TGTGCCAGCAGCGCACGTGCAGGGGGTGGAGAGCAGTACTTC. Encoded protein: CASSARAGGGEQYF.

The V call is TRBV25-1, the J call TRBJ1-1; TRBD1 aligns across 7 bases. V lost 5 bases to trimming and J lost 3 bases; unmatched junction nucleotides: 6. Germline V gives CDR1 MGHDK, CDR2 SYGVNS. This CDR3 is built from 14 residues. CDR3 sequence: CASSKTGWDTEAFF. The CDR3 DNA reads TGTGCCAGCAGTAAGACAGGGTGGGACACTGAAGCTTTCTTT.

This clone showed up just a few times. This sequence joins TRBV7-2 and TRBJ2-6; no clear D gene. There are 15 residues in the CDR3. Germline CDR1 and CDR2: SGHTA and FQGNSA. The germline V and J ends were trimmed by 3 bases and 0 bases, with 6 bases remaining between them. CDR3 sequence: CASSFVISGANVLTF. CDR3 sequence (DNA): TGTGCCAGCAGCTTTGTTATCTCTGGGGCCAACGTCCTGACTTTC.

The chain is built from TRBV7-8 and TRBJ2-6; D not certain. CDR1 and CDR2 (germline): SGHVS, FQNEAQ. Deletions cut 2 bases from V and 15 bases from J, with 11 bases between. This CDR3 has 12 amino acids. The CDR3 bases are TGTGCCAGCAGCTTATTAAACTACGACCTGACTTTC. Amino acids: CASSLLNYDLTF.

This sequence joins TRBV21-1 and TRBJ1-4. TRBV21-1 is a listed pseudogene. This CDR3 contains 16 residues. CDR3 nucleotide sequence: TGTGCCAGCAGCCAAATCGTCGGACGGCGCCTTGAAAAACTGTTTTTT. It is translated as CASSQIVGRRLEKLFF.

J is TRBJ2-7 and V is TRBV6-5, with 7 bases fitting TRBD1. V trimming: 4 bases; J trimming: 2 bases; junction bases outside the gene matches: 5. Germline loops: CDR1 MNHEY, CDR2 SVGAGI. This CDR3 is built from 14 residues. CDR3 coding DNA: TGTGCCAGCAGTTCCGGGACAGTTGCCTACGAGCAGTACTTC. Translating it yields CASSSGTVAYEQYF.

The chain employs TRBV7-2 and TRBJ1-2; 10 bases match TRBD1. In germline, CDR1 is SGHTA, CDR2 FQGNSA. This CDR3 comprises 13 residues. V lost 4 bases to trimming and J lost 7 bases; unmatched junction nucleotides: 3. The CDR3 sequence is CASSYGTGAGYTF. Here the CDR3 DNA reads TGTGCCAGCAGCTACGGGACAGGGGCTGGCTACACCTTC.

The V gene is TRBV7-9, the J gene TRBJ1-5; tentative D call: TRBD1 (5 bases). The CDR3 is 15 residues long. From germline, CDR1 is SEHNR and CDR2 FQNEAQ (reference sequence). V lost 3 bases and J 1 base, leaving 10 bases between the germline ends. This chain's CDR3 is CASSFDSLSNQPQHF. The CDR3 nucleotides are TGTGCCAGCAGCTTCGACAGCCTGAGCAATCAGCCCCAGCATTTT. Supplemented by reference TRBV7-9 and TRBJ1-5, the full variable domain reads DTGVSQNPRHKITKRGQNVTFRCDPISEHNRLYWYRQTLGQGPEFLTYFQNEAQLEKSRLLSDRFSAERPKGSFSTLEIQRTEQGDSAMYLCASSFDSLSNQPQHFGDGTRLSIL.

This clone was found a few times. The chain combines TRBV7-6 with TRBJ2-2; no clear D. The CDR3 extends over 14 amino acids. V lost 3 bases and J lost 5, with 10 bases in between. Germline loops: CDR1 SGHVS, CDR2 FNYEAQ. CDR3 residues: CASSLGVGTGELFF. CDR3 nucleotide sequence: TGTGCCAGCAGCTTGGGTGTCGGTACCGGGGAGCTGTTTTTT.

The rearrangement joins TRBV6-1 to TRBJ2-7; TRBD1 aligns across 9 bases. Germline trimming cut 6 bases from V and 4 bases from J; bases unmatched to any gene: 7. CDR3 length equals 14 residues. Germline V CDR1 and CDR2: MNHNS, SASEGT. The CDR3 loop is CASRNTGGEYEQYF. The CDR3 DNA reads as TGTGCCAGCAGAAACACAGGGGGCGAATACGAGCAGTACTTC.

This clone was detected many times. The chain employs TRBV19 and TRBJ1-2; maybe TRBD1 (5 bases). Trimming removed 8 bases at V and 2 bases at J, with 18 bases between. This CDR3 contains 15 residues. Germline V CDR1 and CDR2: LNHDA, SQIVND (reference sequence). For the CDR3, the DNA is TGTGCCAGTGGTCGCGGGGCAGGTGGAAACTATGGCTACACCTTC. As protein: CASGRGAGGNYGYTF.

The chain has TRBV27 and TRBJ1-5; 7 bases are shared with TRBD1. From germline, CDR1 is MNHEY and CDR2 SMNVEV (reference sequence). The CDR3 is 16 amino acids. Trimming took 5 bases from V and 0 from J; bases not matched to a gene: 7. The CDR3 region is CASSKNRGYSNQPQHF. The CDR3 nucleotides read TGTGCCAGCAGTAAAAACAGGGGTTATAGCAATCAGCCCCAGCATTTT.

The chain couples TRBV27 to TRBJ1-2; D is uncertain. The CDR3 loop spans 15 amino acids. Trimming removed 0 bases from V and 4 bases from J, with 12 bases in between. Germline lookup yields CDR1 MNHEY and CDR2 SMNVEV (reference sequence). CDR3 sequence: CASSLSTVSGYGYTF. CDR3 DNA sequence: TGTGCCAGCAGTTTATCCACAGTGTCCGGCTATGGCTACACCTTC.

The chain employs TRBV6-1 and TRBJ2-7; no clear D gene. Germline V gene sequence: CDR1 MNHNS, CDR2 SASEGT. Trimming cost V 5 bases and J 5 bases, with 19 bases left between them. CDR3 length equals 15 residues. CDR3 coding DNA: TGTGCCAGCAGTCTCGGACGTCTTTGGCTGGACGAGCAGTACTTC. Its translation is CASSLGRLWLDEQYF.

The chain links TRBV18 to TRBJ2-5; 10 nucleotides match TRBD2. CDR3 length equals 18 residues. Germline-derived CDR1 and CDR2 are KGHSH and LQKENI. The trim removed 2 bases at V and 2 bases at J, leaving 11 bases unmatched. The CDR3 here is CASSPRLAGGHVQETQYF. The CDR3 DNA reads as TGTGCCAGCTCACCAAGGTTAGCGGGAGGCCACGTTCAAGAGACCCAGTACTTC.

In this sample, this clone turned up once. Additional DNA sequences in this sample encode the identical CDR3. The genes are TRBV5-6 and TRBJ2-3; D is perhaps TRBD2 (6 bases). Germline lookup yields CDR1 SGHDT and CDR2 YYEEEE. Trimming stripped 2 bases from V and 0 bases from J, with 7 bases between. The CDR3 has 14 residues. CDR3 DNA: TGTGCCAGCAGCTTAGGGACTAGCACAGATACGCAGTATTTT. Its protein is CASSLGTSTDTQYF.

Only one count was recorded for this clone. The gene calls are TRBV6-5 and TRBJ2-6; D ambiguous. V dropped 9 bases and J dropped 0 bases, with 12 bases sitting between them. This CDR3 region has 15 residues. Germline V gene lookup returns CDR1 MNHEY and CDR2 SVGAGI. In nucleotides, the CDR3 is TGTGCCAGTAGGACCGTCTTCTCTGGGGCCAACGTCCTGACTTTC. It translates to CASRTVFSGANVLTF.

CDR3 DNA sequence: TGTGCCAGCAGTGACTTAGCGGGAGGGCTCTATGAGCAGTTCTTC. It translates to CASSDLAGGLYEQFF. This rearrangement joins TRBV6-4 to TRBJ2-1; 11 bases fit TRBD2. In germline, CDR1 is MRHNA, CDR2 SNTAGT. V dropped 1 base and J dropped 8; count of bases not matched to a gene: 4. The CDR3 runs to 15 residues.

This clone was seen more than once but under ten times. The chain is built from TRBV19 and TRBJ1-2, with D uncertain. This CDR3 region has 13 residues. V was cut by 3 bases and J by 8 bases, with 13 bases left in between. The germline V gene encodes CDR1 LNHDA and CDR2 SQIVND (reference sequence). The CDR3: CASSIRQVQGYTF. The CDR3, as DNA: TGTGCCAGTAGTATCCGTCAGGTCCAAGGCTACACCTTC.

The chain recombines TRBV28 with TRBJ2-7; D possibly corresponds to TRBD2 (6 bases). This CDR3 has 15 residues. Between the trimmed V and J ends, which lost 6 bases and 5 bases, there was a span of 20 bases. Germline CDR1 reads MDHEN; CDR2 reads SYDVKM. CDR3 residues: CASSSHSGGEDEQYF. The CDR3 bases are TGTGCCAGCAGCTCCCACTCCGGGGGAGAGGACGAGCAGTACTTC.

This clone was observed a handful of times. This chain joins TRBV18 and TRBJ1-5; TRBD1 agrees at 8 bases. The CDR3 length is 19 residues. Germline trimming cut 5 bases from V and 6 bases from J; bases unmatched to any gene: 21. Germline V gives CDR1 KGHSH, CDR2 LQKENI. The CDR3 region has the DNA TGTGCCAGCTCATCGAGGGTAACAGGGACGCTTGACAGGGGTCAGCCCCAGCATTTT. Protein product: CASSSRVTGTLDRGQPQHF.

A note on this clone: Distinct nucleotide sequences in the sample also encode this CDR3. J is TRBJ1-3 and V is TRBV4-1; D unresolved. The CDR3 consists of 15 residues. Trimming removed 1 base from V and 0 bases from J, with 7 bases in between. Germline CDR1 reads MGHRA; CDR2 reads YSYEKL. In DNA form, the CDR3 reads TGCGCCAGCAGCCAAGTTTTGAGCTCTGGAAACACCATATATTTT. Translated, it gives CASSQVLSSGNTIYF.

The J gene is TRBJ2-5, the V gene TRBV6-5; no firm D call. Trimming removed 0 bases from V and 2 bases from J, with 10 bases in between. The CDR3 runs to 15 residues. Germline V gene sequence: CDR1 MNHEY, CDR2 SVGAGI. This CDR3 is CASSYSFLPQETQYF. The CDR3 nucleotides are TGTGCCAGCAGTTACTCGTTCCTACCACAAGAGACCCAGTACTTC.